This TCR beta chain was found in a study of T cells in localized non-small cell lung cancer. The V and J ends lost 1 base and 10 bases, in that order; junction bases with no gene match: 6. Germline V gene sequence: CDR1 MGHRA, CDR2 YSYEKL. The CDR3 runs 14 residues. General study points: As only one tumor region underwent sequencing, heterogeneity remains possible.

Libraries were prepared by immunoSEQ multiplex PCR; TCRdb keeps only in-frame clonotypes and omits some of them. The sample records about 33,000 clones, 70% to 90% being singletons. For this clone: Antigen specificity is unknown.

Sequencing used peripheral blood, obtained before any cancer treatment. The clonotype originates from a male donor aged 60 or over with stage III lung adenocarcinoma. V gene TRBV4-1 combines with J gene TRBJ1-4; 7 nucleotides align to TRBD1. In DNA, the CDR3 is TGCGCCAGCAGCCAAGGGCAGGGGGGTCGAAAACTGTTTTTT. Translated: CASSQGQGGRKLFF.